A selection of T cell receptor beta chains follows, all from one sample in a study of blood T cell repertoires in COVID-19. Clones were read by immunoSEQ multiplex PCR, and TCRdb kept only the in-frame ones, dropping some. The repertoire holds almost 350,000 clones, with about 88% as singletons. What was sequenced was PBMCs or T cells enriched from blood (not recorded which). These receptors were taken from a woman in her 30s who had been exposed to COVID-19. Each CDR3 is given with its conserved first and last residue. Each record gives: clone size, D gene, V gene, J gene, CDR3 DNA, CDR3 protein. A D gene is named only where the DNA matches it firmly. Only some rows state a clone size, as once, few, many or a class for expanded clones.

size: NA; D: NA; V: TRBV7-3; J: TRBJ1-1; DNA: TGTGCCAGCAGCTCAGGGCCAGCGAACACTGAAGCTTTCTTT; CDR3: CASSSGPANTEAFF
size: NA; D: TRBD1; V: TRBV5-1; J: TRBJ2-1; DNA: TGCGCCAGCAGCGCGTCGGGACAGGGAAACTACAATGAGCAGTTCTTC; CDR3: CASSASGQGNYNEQFF
size: NA; D: NA; V: TRBV27; J: TRBJ1-5; DNA: TGTGCCAGCAGTCGAGGGTATAGCAATCAGCCCCAGCATTTT; CDR3: CASSRGYSNQPQHF
size: NA; D: TRBD2; V: TRBV6-2/TRBV6-3; J: TRBJ2-7; DNA: TGTGCCAGCAGTTACTCGACCTCAGCGGGAGAATACGAGCAGTACTTC; CDR3: CASSYSTSAGEYEQYF
size: NA; D: TRBD2; V: TRBV28; J: TRBJ2-1; DNA: TGTGCCAGCAGTTTGCGGCGACTAGCGACCCAGACAAATGAGCAGTTCTTC; CDR3: CASSLRRLATQTNEQFF
size: NA; D: TRBD2; V: TRBV5-1; J: TRBJ2-7; DNA: TGCGCCAGCAGCTATATCCCACCGAGGATAGCGGGCCCCGCTGCGCAGTACTTC; CDR3: CASSYIPPRIAGPAAQYF
size: NA; D: TRBD1; V: TRBV30; J: TRBJ2-1; DNA: TGTGCCTGGTCTTATGGGACAGGATACAATGAGCAGTTCTTC; CDR3: CAWSYGTGYNEQFF
size: NA; D: NA; V: TRBV21-1; J: TRBJ2-7; DNA: TGTGCCAGCAGCCCGCCATGTGGGGACAGGGAAGGGGTAGTCTACGAGCAGTACTTC; CDR3: CASSPPCGDREGVVYEQYF
size: NA; D: TRBD1; V: TRBV28; J: TRBJ1-3; DNA: TGTGCCAGCAGTTTACGTCGACAGGGCGGTGGAAACACCATATATTTT; CDR3: CASSLRRQGGGNTIYF
size: once; D: NA; V: TRBV27; J: TRBJ1-3; DNA: TGTGCCAGCAGTCCTACAGGGACGGTCGGAAACACCATATATTTT; CDR3: CASSPTGTVGNTIYF
size: NA; D: TRBD2; V: TRBV6-6; J: TRBJ2-1; DNA: TGTGCCAGCAGGCCCGGGACTAGCGGGAAATATGAGCAGTTCTTC; CDR3: CASRPGTSGKYEQFF
size: NA; D: TRBD1; V: TRBV18; J: TRBJ2-7; DNA: TGTGCCAGCTCACGGATTCCGGGACAGGGCTACGAGCAGTACTTC; CDR3: CASSRIPGQGYEQYF
size: once; D: NA; V: TRBV9; J: TRBJ1-6; DNA: TGTGCCAGCAGCGTATATGGTGGAGATAATTCACCCCTCCACTTT; CDR3: CASSVYGGDNSPLHF
size: NA; D: TRBD1; V: TRBV15; J: TRBJ2-1; DNA: TGTGCCACCAGCAGAGAGTCCGGGACAGGGCTTTCGCTAAGCTCCTACAATGAGCAGTTCTTC; CDR3: CATSRESGTGLSLSSYNEQFF
size: NA; D: NA; V: TRBV27; J: TRBJ1-1; DNA: TGTGCCAGCAGTTCCCTCCTAACAGGCAGAAACACTGAAGCTTTCTTT; CDR3: CASSSLLTGRNTEAFF
size: NA; D: TRBD1; V: TRBV9; J: TRBJ1-4; DNA: TGTGCCAGCAGCCACGGGACAGGGAGAGCAACTAATGAAAAACTGTTTTTT; CDR3: CASSHGTGRATNEKLFF
size: few; D: TRBD1; V: TRBV2; J: TRBJ1-6; DNA: TGTGCCAGCAGTGAGGGGGGCAGGGGGCTGAATTCACCCCTCCACTTT; CDR3: CASSEGGRGLNSPLHF
size: NA; D: NA; V: TRBV19; J: TRBJ2-5; DNA: TGTGCCAGTAGTGATCAAACCCGGGGTATCTTGGAGACCCAGTACTTC; CDR3: CASSDQTRGILETQYF
size: NA; D: NA; V: TRBV28; J: TRBJ2-1; DNA: TGTGCCAGCAGTTTGGAGACCTACAATGAGCAGTTCTTC; CDR3: CASSLETYNEQFF
size: NA; D: TRBD1; V: TRBV6-6; J: TRBJ2-7; DNA: TGTGCCAGCGGGACAGAACCCTACGAGCAGTACTTC; CDR3: CASGTEPYEQYF
size: NA; D: NA; V: TRBV11-3; J: TRBJ1-1; DNA: TGTGCCAGCACCACTTTGAACACTGAAGCTTTCTTT; CDR3: CASTTLNTEAFF
size: NA; D: NA; V: TRBV5-1; J: TRBJ1-3; DNA: TGCGCCAGCAGCTTGGCGGGGGGCACTGGAAACACCATATATTTT; CDR3: CASSLAGGTGNTIYF
size: NA; D: TRBD1; V: TRBV19; J: TRBJ1-2; DNA: TGTGCCAGTAGCCTTGGACAGGCTAGCGCCTATGGCTACACCTTC; CDR3: CASSLGQASAYGYTF
size: NA; D: NA; V: TRBV24-1; J: TRBJ1-4; DNA: TGTGCCACCAGTGACAAACAGGGCCCGAAACTGTTTTTT; CDR3: CATSDKQGPKLFF
size: NA; D: NA; V: TRBV18; J: TRBJ1-5; DNA: TGTGCCAGCTCACAACAGCCCACGACAGGCCACAATCAGCCCCAGCATTTT; CDR3: CASSQQPTTGHNQPQHF
size: NA; D: TRBD1; V: TRBV11-2; J: TRBJ1-6; DNA: TGTGCCAGCAGCTTTTGGCAGGGGGACTCACCCCTCCACTTT; CDR3: CASSFWQGDSPLHF
size: NA; D: NA; V: TRBV24-1; J: TRBJ2-7; DNA: TGTGCCACCAGTGTCGGGTACGAGCAGTACTTC; CDR3: CATSVGYEQYF
size: NA; D: TRBD1; V: TRBV28; J: TRBJ1-1; DNA: TGTGCCAGCAACCGACAGGGGAACGCTGAAGCTTTCTTT; CDR3: CASNRQGNAEAFF
size: NA; D: TRBD2; V: TRBV9; J: TRBJ2-2; DNA: TGTGCCAGCAGCCCGACTAGCGTAAACACCGGGGAGCTGTTTTTT; CDR3: CASSPTSVNTGELFF
size: NA; D: NA; V: TRBV6-4; J: TRBJ1-6; DNA: TGTGCCAGCAGTGACGGGCAGGGTGGCGATTCACCCCTCCACTTT; CDR3: CASSDGQGGDSPLHF
size: NA; D: TRBD2; V: TRBV3-1/TRBV3-2; J: TRBJ2-1; DNA: TGTGCCAGCAGCCAATGGACTAGCGGGGCCTACAATGAGCAGTTCTTC; CDR3: CASSQWTSGAYNEQFF
size: NA; D: NA; V: TRBV28; J: TRBJ1-4; DNA: TGTGCCAGCAGCCCTCTAGCAGGAGCAACTAATGAAAAACTGTTTTTT; CDR3: CASSPLAGATNEKLFF
size: NA; D: NA; V: TRBV27; J: TRBJ2-1; DNA: TGTGCCAGCAGTTTAGGCAGGGAGCAGTTCTTC; CDR3: CASSLGREQFF
size: NA; D: TRBD1; V: TRBV13; J: TRBJ1-2; DNA: TGTGCCAGCAGCTTACAGGACAGGGACTATGGCTACACCTTC; CDR3: CASSLQDRDYGYTF
size: NA; D: TRBD2; V: TRBV6-1; J: TRBJ2-5; DNA: TGTGCCAGCAGTGAAGTCGCTAGCGGGAGAGAGACCCAGTACTTC; CDR3: CASSEVASGRETQYF
size: NA; D: NA; V: TRBV5-1; J: TRBJ2-5; DNA: TGCGCCAGCAGCTTCACCTGGGCGGGGAACCAAGAGACCCAGTACTTC; CDR3: CASSFTWAGNQETQYF
size: NA; D: TRBD2; V: TRBV5-1; J: TRBJ2-1; DNA: TGCGCCAGCAGCCCGGGACTAGTGGATGAGCAGTTCTTC; CDR3: CASSPGLVDEQFF
size: NA; D: TRBD2; V: TRBV3-1/TRBV3-2; J: TRBJ2-7; DNA: TGTGCCAGCAGCCAAGATTTGGTAGCGGGAGAGCACGAGCAGTACTTC; CDR3: CASSQDLVAGEHEQYF
size: NA; D: TRBD1; V: TRBV19; J: TRBJ2-7; DNA: TGTGCCAGTAGTAACGGACAGGAATGGGGGTACGAGCAGTACTTC; CDR3: CASSNGQEWGYEQYF
size: once; D: NA; V: TRBV20-1; J: TRBJ2-6; DNA: TGCAGTGCTATTGAGAACGGGAACTCGGGGGCCAACGTCCTGACTTTC; CDR3: CSAIENGNSGANVLTF
size: once; D: TRBD2; V: TRBV11-2; J: TRBJ2-5; DNA: TGTGCCAGCAGCTTAGAACTAGCGGGAGGACAAGAGACCCAGTACTTC; CDR3: CASSLELAGGQETQYF
size: NA; D: TRBD1; V: TRBV6-5; J: TRBJ2-7; DNA: TGTGCCAGCACCACAACCGGTTGGACAGGCTACGAGCAGTACTTC; CDR3: CASTTTGWTGYEQYF
size: NA; D: NA; V: TRBV5-1; J: TRBJ2-5; DNA: TGCGCCAGCAGCTTTCCGGGGGTCGAGACCCAGTACTTC; CDR3: CASSFPGVETQYF
size: NA; D: TRBD2; V: TRBV6-5; J: TRBJ2-3; DNA: TGTGCCAGCAGTTACGGCGGGAGGGCCCGTACAGATACGCAGTATTTT; CDR3: CASSYGGRARTDTQYF
size: few; D: NA; V: TRBV28; J: TRBJ1-5; DNA: TGTGCCAGCAGTCAAATTAGCAATCAGCCCCAGCATTTT; CDR3: CASSQISNQPQHF
size: NA; D: NA; V: TRBV19; J: TRBJ2-4; DNA: TGTGCCAGTAGTTTGGGGGGACCAACGATTCAGTACTTC; CDR3: CASSLGGPTIQYF
size: NA; D: TRBD1; V: TRBV6-6; J: TRBJ2-4; DNA: TGTGCCAGCAGAATACAGGGGGCAACCATTCAGTACTTC; CDR3: CASRIQGATIQYF
size: NA; D: TRBD1; V: TRBV28; J: TRBJ2-5; DNA: TGTGCCAGCAGCAGACAGGGGGTAGAGACCCAGTACTTC; CDR3: CASSRQGVETQYF
size: NA; D: NA; V: TRBV5-6; J: TRBJ1-5; DNA: TGTGCCAGCAGCTTGGGAAGGGGTAGCAATCAGCCCCAGCATTTT; CDR3: CASSLGRGSNQPQHF
size: NA; D: NA; V: TRBV11-3; J: TRBJ2-3; DNA: TGTGCCAGCAGCCAACGGCTGGCGGGGAGGGGGGCAGATACGCAGTATTTT; CDR3: CASSQRLAGRGADTQYF
size: NA; D: NA; V: TRBV6-4; J: TRBJ2-5; DNA: TGTGCCAGCAGTGACCCTAGTTCCCAGTACTTC; CDR3: CASSDPSSQYF
size: NA; D: NA; V: TRBV12-2; J: TRBJ2-1; DNA: TGTGCAAGTCGCCGTCTAGCGGCCTCATACAATGAGCAGTTCTTC; CDR3: CASRRLAASYNEQFF
size: NA; D: TRBD1; V: TRBV3-1/TRBV3-2; J: TRBJ1-1; DNA: TGTGCCAGCAGCCAAGGACAGGGGGCGAGTGACACTGAAGCTTTCTTT; CDR3: CASSQGQGASDTEAFF
size: NA; D: NA; V: TRBV5-1; J: TRBJ2-1; DNA: TGCGCCAGCAGCCGCGACGGGAGACCCAATGAGCAGTTCTTC; CDR3: CASSRDGRPNEQFF
size: NA; D: TRBD1; V: TRBV6-5; J: TRBJ1-2; DNA: TGTGCCAGCACCCACCCACAGGGGAACTATGGCTACACCTTC; CDR3: CASTHPQGNYGYTF